A selection of T cell receptor beta chains follows, all from one sample in a study of CD8+ T cells in alopecia areata. The repertoire was sequenced with immunoSEQ multiplex PCR; TCRdb's copy has only in-frame clones and lacks some. Here the sample spans about 270,000 clones, 60% being singletons. Sequenced here: CD4+ T cells sorted from blood, sampled around week 54, from a patient treated with tofacitinib. The receptor source for this set is a human donor with alopecia areata. The CDR3 runs from the conserved cysteine through the conserved F or W. Each record gives: D gene, clone size, J gene, V gene, CDR3 DNA, CDR3 protein. A D gene is named only where the DNA matches it firmly. Expanded clones get a size class; other rows say once, few or many, or leave the size out.

>TRBD2|NA|TRBJ2-5|TRBV15
TGTGCCACCAGCAGAGATCTCAGCGGGGGGGCCGTAGAGACCCAGTACTTC
CATSRDLSGGAVETQYF
>TRBD1|NA|TRBJ2-5|TRBV7-9
TGTGCCAGCAGCCTCAGACAGGGGCAAGAGACCCAGTACTTC
CASSLRQGQETQYF
>NA|once|TRBJ2-5|TRBV5-1
TGCGCCAGCAGCTTTGGGGCAGGGCCACAAGAGACCCAGTACTTC
CASSFGAGPQETQYF
>TRBD1|NA|TRBJ1-5|TRBV5-1
TGCGCCAGCAGCGACAGGGGGGATAAGAGTCAGCCCCAGCATTTT
CASSDRGDKSQPQHF
>TRBD1|NA|TRBJ2-7|TRBV4-1
TGCGCCAGCAGCCAACCTATCACAGGGGCCTACGAGCAGTACTTC
CASSQPITGAYEQYF
>NA|NA|TRBJ1-2|TRBV2
TGTGCCAGCTCCCTCGGACCGGGACACACCTTC
CASSLGPGHTF
>NA|few|TRBJ2-3|TRBV29-1
TGCAGCGTTGTAGGGCGGATCACAGATACGCAGTATTTT
CSVVGRITDTQYF
>NA|NA|TRBJ2-7|TRBV7-8
TGTGCCAGCAGCGCCCGGGTGGGTTCCTACGAGCAGTACTTC
CASSARVGSYEQYF
>NA|few|TRBJ1-2|TRBV9
TGTGCCAGCAGCGTAGGAACAGCCGTTAACTATGGCTACACCTTC
CASSVGTAVNYGYTF
>TRBD1|once|TRBJ1-4|TRBV25-1
TGTGCCAGCAGTGATCACACAGGGGGAGGGGATGAAAAACTGTTTTTT
CASSDHTGGGDEKLFF
>TRBD1|few|TRBJ2-2|TRBV30
TGTGCCTGGAATACAGGGGTTTCCGGGGAGCTGTTTTTT
CAWNTGVSGELFF
>NA|NA|TRBJ2-1|TRBV7-9
TGTGCCAGCAGCTTAGTCCTGCCGGACGAGCAGTTCTTC
CASSLVLPDEQFF
>NA|NA|TRBJ1-1|TRBV6-5
TGTGCCAGCAGGCGAGGGGGTTGGCTGGACACTGAAGCTTTCTTT
CASRRGGWLDTEAFF
>TRBD1|NA|TRBJ2-7|TRBV9
TGTGCCAGCAGCGTGTTGTCGGGACAGACTACGGGCGAGCAGTACTTC
CASSVLSGQTTGEQYF
>NA|NA|TRBJ1-1|TRBV20-1
TGCAGTGCTACCTACAGAACTGAAGCTTTCTTT
CSATYRTEAFF
>TRBD1|few|TRBJ2-7|TRBV6-5
TGTGCCAGCAGGTTTGGGACAGGGTATACCTACGAGCAGTACTTC
CASRFGTGYTYEQYF
>NA|NA|TRBJ1-2|TRBV29-1
TGCAGCGTTGCTTCCCCCTCCGCCTCGGGTGGCTACACCTTC
CSVASPSASGGYTF
>NA|NA|TRBJ2-1|TRBV30
TGTGCCTGGAGTCTCCCCGGGGCGGAGCAGTTCTTC
CAWSLPGAEQFF
>NA|NA|TRBJ1-2|TRBV4-3
TGCGCCAGCAGCCAAGACCTGACAGTAAACTATGGCTACACCTTC
CASSQDLTVNYGYTF
>NA|NA|TRBJ1-2|TRBV29-1
TGCAGCGTTGTTCTCACTGCAGGATCTAACTATGGCTACACCTTC
CSVVLTAGSNYGYTF
>NA|few|TRBJ2-6|TRBV30
TGTGCCTCGGGGGGCCCCAGCTCTGGGGCCAACGTCCTGACTTTC
CASGGPSSGANVLTF
>NA|few|TRBJ2-7|TRBV29-1
TGCAGCGCAACTCTTGGGGTAAACGAGCAGTACTTC
CSATLGVNEQYF